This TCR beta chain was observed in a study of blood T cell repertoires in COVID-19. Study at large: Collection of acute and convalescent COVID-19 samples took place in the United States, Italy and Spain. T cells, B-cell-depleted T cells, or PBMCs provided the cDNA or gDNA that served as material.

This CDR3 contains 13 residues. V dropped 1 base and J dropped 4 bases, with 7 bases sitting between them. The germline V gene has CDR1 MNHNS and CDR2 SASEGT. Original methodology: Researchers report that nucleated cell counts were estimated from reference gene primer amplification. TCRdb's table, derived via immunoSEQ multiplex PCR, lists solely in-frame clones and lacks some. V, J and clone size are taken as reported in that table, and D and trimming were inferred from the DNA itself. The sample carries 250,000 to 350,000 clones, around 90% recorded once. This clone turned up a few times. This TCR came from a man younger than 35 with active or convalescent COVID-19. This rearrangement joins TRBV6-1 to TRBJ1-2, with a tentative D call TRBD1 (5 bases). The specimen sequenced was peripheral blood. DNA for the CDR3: TGTGCCAGCAGTGAAGAGGGGCTCTATGGCTACACCTTC. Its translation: CASSEEGLYGYTF.